What follows describes a single T cell receptor (beta chain). What it recognizes is unknown. The time point here: cycle 4 day 1 (C4D1), after five to seven weeks of nivolumab. Every patient was affected by relapse after autologous stem cell transplantation, while exposure to brentuximab vedotin was not uniform. The protocol was immunoSEQ multiplex PCR, while the TCRdb copy is restricted to in-frame clones and leaves out a portion. The table records approximately 96,000 clones, under 95% of them present only once. These data belong to a study of PD-1 blockade in classical Hodgkin lymphoma. Study results and caveats: What drove the repertoire differences, possibly disease activity or prior therapy, has not been defined. The study reported lower baseline TCR diversity in newly diagnosed patients than in healthy donors.

This CDR3 has 14 amino acids. V was pared by 3 bases and J by 3 bases, with 9 bases between. Looked up from germline, CDR1 is KGHSH and CDR2 is LQKENI. This TCR was recovered from a human donor with classical Hodgkin lymphoma. Sequenced material: peripheral blood mononuclear cells (PBMCs), taken before the fourth cycle of nivolumab. The chain has TRBV18 and TRBJ1-3; no clear D gene. The CDR3 here is CASSPVQLGNTIYF. CDR3 DNA: TGTGCCAGCTCACCTGTACAGCTTGGAAACACCATATATTTT.